The 22 T cell receptor beta chains below were found in one sample sequenced in a study of esophageal squamous cell carcinoma under preoperative chemotherapy. Time point specified: after preoperative PTX-NDP chemotherapy. TCRdb re-analysed the PCR reads in MiXCR, keeping a single row per CDR3 protein. The sample shows around 34,000 distinct CDR3 sequences, about half of them seen only once. Sampling was conducted from a patient given preoperative chemotherapy. These receptors came from a human donor with esophageal squamous cell carcinoma. The donor label of this sample is uncertain.

The sample holds many counts of this clonotype. V and J are TRBV27 and TRBJ2-3; no firm D call. The CDR3 runs to 17 residues. Per germline, CDR1 MNHEY and CDR2 SMNVEV (reference sequence). V lost 7 bases, J lost 0 bases, and 20 bases lay in between. The CDR3 coding sequence is TGTGCCAGCATCCGTAGTAGGACCATTTCTAGCACAGATACGCAGTATTTT. Its translation is CASIRSRTISSTDTQYF.

This chain connects TRBV7-2 to TRBJ2-3, with TRBD1 identical over 8 bases. Gene TRBJ2-7 matches the end of the DNA better, so the J call may be wrong. The CDR3 has 15 amino acids. Germline CDR1 is SGHTA and CDR2 is FQGNSA. The CDR3 nucleotides are TGTGCCAGCAGCTACGTGCAGGGGGCCAAAGACACGCAGTACTTC. It translates to CASSYVQGAKDTQYF.

This clonotype was detected a few times. The chain joins TRBV15 to TRBJ2-7, with a weak D call TRBD2 (5 bases). The V gene's germline CDR1 is LNHNV and CDR2 YYDKDF (reference sequence). This CDR3 contains 15 residues. With 3 bases removed from V and 4 bases from J, the gap between germline ends came to 16 bases. The CDR3 region is CATSSPGIRHYEQYF. CDR3 nucleotide sequence: TGTGCCACCAGCAGTCCCGGGATTCGACATTACGAGCAGTACTTC.

Of note for this clonotype: The germline gene is not matched at one end of the junction; a read error may be the cause. V and J are TRBV7-2 and TRBJ2-5, with D maybe TRBD2 (7 bases). CDR3 length equals 15 residues. The V gene's germline CDR1 is SGHTA and CDR2 FQGNSA. CDR3 residues: CAGSSGGRGPDTQYF. The CDR3, as DNA: TGTGCCGGCAGCTCCGGGGGGCGGGGCCCAGATACCCAGTACTTC.

This clonotype was detected ten times or more. This chain connects TRBV12-3 or TRBV12-4 to TRBJ2-2; D is ambiguous. V was pared by 5 bases and J by 6 bases, with 19 bases between. The CDR3 extends over 16 amino acids. CDR3 amino acids: CASSLLGSRVSGELFF. The CDR3, as DNA: TGTGCCAGCAGTCTACTGGGGTCTCGGGTGTCCGGGGAGCTGTTTTTT.

This clonotype was observed at least ten times. The CDR3 reads CASKNSGGAYEQYF. The CDR3 coding sequence is TGTGCCAGCAAAAACAGCGGGGGGGCCTACGAGCAGTACTTC. The chain has TRBV7-2 and TRBJ2-5; 10 nucleotides align to TRBD2. The DNA end favors TRBJ2-7, so the J call may be wrong. Germline CDR1 reads SGHTA; CDR2 reads FQGNSA. The CDR3 loop spans 14 amino acids.

This clonotype was counted many times. CDR3 DNA sequence: TGTGCCAGCAGCTTACAGCCCGGCGAGACCCAGTACTTC. Its protein is CASSLQPGETQYF. The rearrangement links TRBV7-6 to TRBJ2-5; D call uncertain. Looked up from germline, CDR1 is SGHVS and CDR2 is FNYEAQ. V shed 2 bases and J shed 5 bases, with 9 bases lying between them. CDR3 length equals 13 residues.

This chain joins TRBV7-3 and TRBJ2-3; D possibly uses TRBD1 or TRBD2 (5 bases each). Germline-derived CDR1 and CDR2 are SGHTA and FQGTGA. The CDR3 loop spans 17 amino acids. V was trimmed by 1 base and J by 9 bases, leaving 23 bases between them. The CDR3 is CASSLNPAGADTETQYF. The CDR3 DNA follows: TGTGCCAGCAGCTTAAATCCCGCGGGTGCGGACACCGAGACGCAGTATTTT.

V gene TRBV24-1 combines with J gene TRBJ2-1; D unresolved. With 2 bases removed from V and 8 bases from J, the gap between germline ends came to 6 bases. Germline V gene lookup returns CDR1 KGHDR and CDR2 SFDVKD. This CDR3 is 12 amino acids long. This CDR3 is CATSDYGYEQFF. Written as DNA, the CDR3 is TGTGCCACCAGTGATTATGGTTATGAGCAGTTCTTC.

This clonotype was observed a few times. This sequence joins TRBV6-5 and TRBJ1-4, with unresolved D. Trimming left V 4 bases short and J 4 bases short, with 7 bases between. The CDR3 loop spans 13 amino acids. Germline CDR1 is MNHEY and CDR2 is SVGAGI. The CDR3 protein is CASSLYSNEKLFF. DNA of the CDR3: TGTGCCAGCAGTTTATACAGTAATGAAAAACTGTTTTTT.

At least ten counts were recorded for this clonotype. The chain has TRBV6-6 and TRBJ2-5, with D unclear. Germline assignment: CDR1 MNHNY and CDR2 SVGAGI (reference sequence). Trimming shortened V by 6 bases and J by 2 bases, and 7 bases separated the two germline ends. This CDR3 region has 12 residues. The chain's CDR3 is CASSTMQETQYF. The CDR3, as DNA: TGTGCCAGCAGCACAATGCAAGAGACCCAGTACTTC.

V usage is TRBV6-1 and J usage is TRBJ2-3, with 7 positions matching TRBD2. The J call may be wrong; the DNA end is better matched by TRBJ2-5. Germline CDR1 is MNHNS and CDR2 is SASEGT. The CDR3 runs to 15 residues. The CDR3 DNA is TGTGCCAGCAGTAAAATCGGACTAGGCCAAGAGACCCAGTACTTC. It yields the protein CASSKIGLGQETQYF.

For this clonotype: Sequence at one end of the junction differs from germline and may be a read error. CDR3 DNA: TGTGCCAGCAGGGTACAGCGTGCCACAAATACGCAGTACTTT. Translated, it gives CASRVQRATNTQYF. This chain connects TRBV7-2 to TRBJ2-3; D not resolved. The length of the CDR3 is 14 residues. The germline V gene has CDR1 SGHTA and CDR2 FQGNSA.

This clonotype was detected only a few times. The chain is built from TRBV7-3 and TRBJ2-3, with D possibly being TRBD2 (6 bases). V shed 5 bases and J shed 2 bases, with 11 bases lying between them. The CDR3 extends over 14 amino acids. In germline, CDR1 is SGHTA, CDR2 FQGTGA. CDR3 nucleotide sequence: TGTGCCAGCAGCCCAGCGGGCGTCACAGATACGCAGTATTTT. Encoded protein: CASSPAGVTDTQYF.

This clonotype appeared a few times. J is TRBJ2-1 and V is TRBV6-5, with D possibly being TRBD1 or TRBD2 (5 bases each). The CDR3 is 13 residues long. V lost 6 bases, J lost 9 bases, and 15 bases lay in between. Germline CDR1 and CDR2: MNHEY and SVGAGI. CDR3 loop: CASSLSRGSEQFF. DNA of the CDR3: TGTGCCAGCAGCTTATCCCGGGGCAGTGAGCAGTTCTTC.

This chain joins TRBV12-3 or TRBV12-4 and TRBJ2-3; the D call may be TRBD1 or TRBD2 (5 bases each). The closer fit of TRBJ2-7 to the DNA end suggests the J call may be wrong. The CDR3 runs 14 residues. The CDR3 spells CAVTGRPAKDTQYF. The CDR3 DNA reads as TGTGCCGTCACGGGGCGGCCCGCCAAAGATACGCAGTACTTC.

Within the sample, this clonotype is medium-sized. The CDR3 is CASSLDPALRTQYF. CDR3 nucleotides: TGTGCCAGCAGCTTAGATCCAGCCTTAAGGACCCAGTACTTC. The chain employs TRBV7-2 and TRBJ2-5; D is undetermined. V lost 1 base and J lost 7, with 13 bases in between. This CDR3 has 14 amino acids. CDR1 and CDR2 (germline): SGHTA, FQGNSA.

V and J are TRBV5-1 and TRBJ2-4; TRBD2 is a possible D gene (7 bases). The germline V gene encodes CDR1 SGHRS and CDR2 YFSETQ. The ends were cut back, 4 bases at V and 1 base at J, with 24 bases in the middle. The CDR3 contains 19 residues. The CDR3 spells CASSAEAGPGVFAKNIQYF. CDR3 coding DNA: TGCGCCAGCAGCGCCGAAGCGGGGCCAGGGGTATTTGCCAAAAACATTCAGTACTTC. Filled out from reference TRBV5-1 and TRBJ2-4, the complete variable domain reads KAGVTQTPRYLIKTRGQQVTLSCSPISGHRSVSWYQQTPGQGLQFLFEYFSETQRNKGNFPGRFSGRQFSNSRSEMNVSTLELGDSALYLCASSAEAGPGVFAKNIQYFGAGTRLSVL.

This clonotype occurred a few times. The chain couples TRBV7-6 to TRBJ2-3; 9 bases match TRBD2. The CDR3 is made up of 14 amino acids. Germline V gene data show CDR1 as SGHVS and CDR2 as FNYEAQ. CDR3 residues: CAGRAGGFTDTQYF. Here the CDR3 DNA reads TGTGCGGGCCGCGCGGGGGGGTTCACAGATACGCAGTATTTT.

This clonotype was recorded at least ten times. This chain links TRBV27 with TRBJ1-2; no reliable D call. CDR3 length: 13 amino acids. Between the trimmed V and J ends, which lost 5 bases and 10 bases, there was a span of 17 bases. Germline values: CDR1 MNHEY, CDR2 SMNVEV (reference sequence). For the CDR3, the DNA is TGTGCCAGCAGTCCGGGTAGGGATATGGCCTACACCTTC. Translated, it gives CASSPGRDMAYTF.

As for this clonotype: The junction does not match germline at one end; this may be a read error. The CDR3 spells CAGSGDTAPDTQYF. For the CDR3, the DNA is TGTGCGGGGAGCGGGGATACAGCGCCAGATACGCAGTATTTC. The V gene is TRBV10-3, the J gene TRBJ2-3; 7 bases line up with TRBD2. This CDR3 is 14 amino acids long. CDR1 and CDR2 from the germline V gene are ENHRY and SYGVKD.

In regard to this clonotype: One end of the junction varies from germline; a read error may be responsible. The chain couples TRBV12-3 or TRBV12-4 to TRBJ2-2; D is perhaps TRBD1 (6 bases). The CDR3 covers 15 residues. DNA of the CDR3: TGTGCCAGCAGTTTCGGGGACATGGGTACCGGGAAGCTGTTTTTT. Translated: CASSFGDMGTGKLFF.